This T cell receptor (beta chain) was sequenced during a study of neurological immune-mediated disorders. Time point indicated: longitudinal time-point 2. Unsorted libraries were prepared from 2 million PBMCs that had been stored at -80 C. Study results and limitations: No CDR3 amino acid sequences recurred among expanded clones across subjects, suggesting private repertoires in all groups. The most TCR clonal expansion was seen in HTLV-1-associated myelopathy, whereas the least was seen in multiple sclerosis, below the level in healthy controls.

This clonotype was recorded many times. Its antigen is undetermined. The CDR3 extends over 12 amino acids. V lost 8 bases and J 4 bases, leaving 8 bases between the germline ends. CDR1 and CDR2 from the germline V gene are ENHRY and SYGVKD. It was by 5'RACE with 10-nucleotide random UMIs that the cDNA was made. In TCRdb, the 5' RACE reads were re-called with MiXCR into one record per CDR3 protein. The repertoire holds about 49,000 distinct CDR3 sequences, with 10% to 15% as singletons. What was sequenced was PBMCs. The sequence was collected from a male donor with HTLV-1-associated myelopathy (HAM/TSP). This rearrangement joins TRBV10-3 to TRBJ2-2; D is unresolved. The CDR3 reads CAIPSGTGELFF. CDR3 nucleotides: TGTGCCATCCCATCGGGCACCGGGGAGCTGTTTTTT.